This T cell receptor beta chain appears in the sequencing data of a study of OX40 agonist ivuxolimab in advanced cancers. Study details: The patients received agonistic anti-OX40 (CD134) antibody ivuxolimab. One patient with hepatocellular carcinoma and two with cutaneous melanoma, three in all, had partial responses.

Study outcomes and limitations: Both blood CD4+ and CD8+ T cells showed clonal growth by week 6 at 0.1 to 3.0 mg/kg.

TCRdb's table, derived via immunoSEQ multiplex PCR, lists solely in-frame clones and lacks some. This table has 55,000 to 60,000 clones, 75% to 90% appearing once. This clone has just a few counts. What it recognizes is unknown. The specimen was CD4+ or CD8+ T cells sorted from blood, collected in a trial of the OX40 agonist ivuxolimab. The receptor comes from an adult with an advanced solid tumor such as melanoma, head and neck, liver or kidney cancer.

The DNA for the CDR3 is TGTGCCAGTAGTACCGGGACAGGATATGGCTACACCTTC. Amino acids: CASSTGTGYGYTF. V and J are TRBV19 and TRBJ1-2, with 8 bases aligning to TRBD1. V was pared by 4 bases and J by 5 bases, with 3 bases of the junction left unmatched. The CDR3 has 13 residues. The germline V gene encodes CDR1 LNHDA and CDR2 SQIVND (reference sequence).